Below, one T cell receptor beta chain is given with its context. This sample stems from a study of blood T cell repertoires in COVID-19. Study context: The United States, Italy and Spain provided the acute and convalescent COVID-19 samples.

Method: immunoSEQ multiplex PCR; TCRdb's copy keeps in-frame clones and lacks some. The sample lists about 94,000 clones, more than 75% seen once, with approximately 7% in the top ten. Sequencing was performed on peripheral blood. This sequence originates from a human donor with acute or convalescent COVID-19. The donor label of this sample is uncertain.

CDR3 nucleotide sequence: TGTGCCAGCGGCCTCTCGAGGGATACGCAGTATTTT. Translation: CASGLSRDTQYF. This chain connects TRBV7-9 to TRBJ2-3; D unresolved. Trimming took 8 bases from V and 6 from J, leaving 12 bases between them. CDR1 is SEHNR, CDR2 FQNEAQ, per germline (reference sequence). CDR3 length equals 12 residues.